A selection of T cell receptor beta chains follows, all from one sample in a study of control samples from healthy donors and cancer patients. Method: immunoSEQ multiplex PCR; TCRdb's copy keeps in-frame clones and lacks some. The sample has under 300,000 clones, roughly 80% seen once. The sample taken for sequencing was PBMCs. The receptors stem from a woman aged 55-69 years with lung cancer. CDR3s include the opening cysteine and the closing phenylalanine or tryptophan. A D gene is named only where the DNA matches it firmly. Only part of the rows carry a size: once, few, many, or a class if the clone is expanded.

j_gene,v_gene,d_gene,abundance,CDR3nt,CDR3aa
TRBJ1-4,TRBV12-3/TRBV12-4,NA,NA,TGTGCCAGCAGTTTGGGGTTGGGGGAAAAACTGTTTTTT,CASSLGLGEKLFF
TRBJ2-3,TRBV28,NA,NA,TGTGCCAGCAGTTTCGGCGGGACCTATACGCAGTATTTT,CASSFGGTYTQYF
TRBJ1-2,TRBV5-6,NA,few,TGTGCCAGCAGCTTTGCAGGGGCTGGGGGCTACACCTTC,CASSFAGAGGYTF
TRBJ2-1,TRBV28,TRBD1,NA,TGTGCCAGCAGTTCGTCCGGGACAGCCAAGAATGAGCAGTTCTTC,CASSSSGTAKNEQFF
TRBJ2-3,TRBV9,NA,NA,TGTGCCAGCAGCGTAGCGAAGATAACAGATACGCAGTATTTT,CASSVAKITDTQYF
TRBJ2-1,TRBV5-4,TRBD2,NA,TGTGCCAGCCTCTCGGTTAGCGGGAGCTCCTACAATGAGCAGTTCTTC,CASLSVSGSSYNEQFF
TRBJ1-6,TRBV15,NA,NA,TGTGCCACCAGCACAAGACAGTCGAGCTCCTATAATTCACCCCTCCACTTT,CATSTRQSSSYNSPLHF
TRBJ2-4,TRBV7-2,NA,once,TGTGCCAGCAGCTTAGCGGTGACAGCCAAAAACATTCAGTACTTC,CASSLAVTAKNIQYF
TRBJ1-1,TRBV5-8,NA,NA,TGTGCCAGCAGCTTAGGCAGGGCTTTGAACACTGAAGCTTTCTTT,CASSLGRALNTEAFF
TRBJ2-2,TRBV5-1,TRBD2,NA,TGCGCCAGCAGCTTTGGACTAGCCCTTAACACCGGGGAGCTGTTTTTT,CASSFGLALNTGELFF
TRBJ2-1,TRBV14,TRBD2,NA,TGTGCCACCTCTGGGGGGGTCGGCTCCTACAATGAGCAGTTCTTC,CATSGGVGSYNEQFF
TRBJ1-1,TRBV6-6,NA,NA,TGTGCCAGCAGTTCCCGGGGACGGGATGAAGCTTTCTTT,CASSSRGRDEAFF
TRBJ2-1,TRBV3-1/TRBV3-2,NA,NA,TGTGCCAGCAGCCAAGCAGGGCCCTACAATGAGCAGTTCTTC,CASSQAGPYNEQFF
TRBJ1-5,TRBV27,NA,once,TGTGCCAGCAGTTTATTAGCAGGGGCAAGCAATCAGCCCCAGCATTTT,CASSLLAGASNQPQHF
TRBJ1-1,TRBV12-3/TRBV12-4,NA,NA,TGTGCCAGCAGTTTCGCCGGGAACACTGAAGCTTTCTTT,CASSFAGNTEAFF
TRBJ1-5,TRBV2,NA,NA,TGTGCCAGCAGTCCTGATAATCAGCCCCAGCATTTT,CASSPDNQPQHF
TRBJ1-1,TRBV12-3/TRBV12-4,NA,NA,TGTGCCAGCAGTTTGTCAGGGCCACCGGATTTCTTT,CASSLSGPPDFF
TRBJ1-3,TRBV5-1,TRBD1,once,TGCGCCAGCAGCTCCGAGACAGGGTCCGGAAACACCATATATTTT,CASSSETGSGNTIYF
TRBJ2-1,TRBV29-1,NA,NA,TGCAGCGTTGGAGGCGGGGAAAATGAGCAGTTCTTC,CSVGGGENEQFF
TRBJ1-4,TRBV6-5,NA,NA,TGTGCCAGCAAACAGTTCGTTAATGAAAAACTGTTTTTT,CASKQFVNEKLFF
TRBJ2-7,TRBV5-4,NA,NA,TGTGCCAGCAGCTTCTCCGGAAACCCCTACGAGCAGTACTTC,CASSFSGNPYEQYF
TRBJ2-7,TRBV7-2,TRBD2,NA,TGTGCCAGCAGCCCCACCTCGGGACTAGCCTACGAGCAGTACTTC,CASSPTSGLAYEQYF
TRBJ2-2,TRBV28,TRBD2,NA,TGTGCCAGCAGTATAATAGCGGGAGTCAGCACCGGGGAGCTGTTTTTT,CASSIIAGVSTGELFF
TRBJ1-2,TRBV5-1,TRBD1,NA,TGCGCCAGCAGCCTCCGGACAGGGACCTTCAACTATGGCTACACCTTC,CASSLRTGTFNYGYTF
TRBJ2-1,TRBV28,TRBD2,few,TGTGCCAGCAGTCCCGTCCTGACTAGCGGGAGGGGCTATGAGCAGTTCTTC,CASSPVLTSGRGYEQFF
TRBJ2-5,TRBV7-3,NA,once,TGTGCCAGCAGCTTAACGGGTCGGGGGGAGACCCAGTACTTC,CASSLTGRGETQYF
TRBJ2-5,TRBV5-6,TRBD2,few,TGTGCCAGCAGCGGGGCGAGTAGCGGGGGTATGACCCAGTACTTC,CASSGASSGGMTQYF
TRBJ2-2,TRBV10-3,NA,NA,TGTGCCATCATGCAGGGGAGAGACACCGGGGAGCTGTTTTTT,CAIMQGRDTGELFF
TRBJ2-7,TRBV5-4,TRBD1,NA,TGTGCCAGCAGCTTGGCCGAAGGGACAGGGATCGACGAGCAGTACTTC,CASSLAEGTGIDEQYF
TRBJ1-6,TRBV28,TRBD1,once,TGTGCCAGCATCCCTTCAGACAGGGGGATTTCACCCCTCCACTTT,CASIPSDRGISPLHF
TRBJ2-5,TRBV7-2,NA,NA,TGTGCCAGCAGCTTCGGGGTTCAGACCCAGTACTTC,CASSFGVQTQYF
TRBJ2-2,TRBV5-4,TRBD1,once,TGTGCCAGCAGCCTGGGACAGGGGAGGTACACCGGGGAGCTGTTTTTT,CASSLGQGRYTGELFF
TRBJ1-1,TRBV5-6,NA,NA,TGTGCCAGCAGCTTCGGTATCTTGCCAACTGAAGCTTTCTTT,CASSFGILPTEAFF